This T cell receptor (beta chain) was identified during a study of neurological immune-mediated disorders. Regarding the study as a whole: According to phylogenetic grouping, one related-CDR3 cluster, a possible signature, contained the repertoires of 18 of 34 multiple sclerosis patients.

This clonotype occurred many times. Its cognate antigen is unknown. CDR3 length: 14 amino acids. The V end was cut by 2 bases, the J end by 4 bases, with 12 bases between. Germline V CDR1 and CDR2: SGHDT, YYEEEE. Each CDR3 protein is one row after TCRdb ran MiXCR on the 5' RACE reads. The sample shows tens of thousands of distinct CDR3 sequences, roughly 4.3% of them seen only once. The sample was PBMCs. The chain uses TRBV5-6 and TRBJ1-1, with D tentatively TRBD1 (6 bases). The sequence derives from a man in his thirties or forties with multiple sclerosis. CDR3 coding DNA: TGTGCCAGCAGCTTACAGGGAAAGGGCACTGAAGCTTTCTTT. Translated, it gives CASSLQGKGTEAFF.